The sequence of this T cell receptor beta chain was determined in a study of T cells in Graves' hyperthyroidism and ophthalmopathy. The ends lost 5 bases at V and 1 base at J; junction bases unmatched: 4. The CDR3 totals 16 residues. CDR1 and CDR2 from the germline V gene are SGHTA and FQGNSA. Patients were excluded because of uncontrolled infection, other autoimmune disease, pregnancy or lactation. TCR beta CDR3 regions were amplified from RNA transcripts. A set of HTBI primers served as the primers for a first-round RT-PCR of the TCR CDR3. MiXCR, applied by TCRdb to the multiplex PCR reads, yields one record per CDR3 protein. The sample includes approximately 870,000 distinct CDR3 sequences, 38% of them seen just once.

V gene TRBV7-2 combines with J gene TRBJ2-5, with 13 nucleotides matching TRBD2. The TCR was taken from a man aged 18 to 35 with Graves' hyperthyroidism. Material: blood. CDR3: CASSLGLAGFQETQYF. The CDR3 DNA reads TGTGCCAGCAGCCTGGGACTAGCGGGGTTCCAAGAGACCCAGTACTTC.